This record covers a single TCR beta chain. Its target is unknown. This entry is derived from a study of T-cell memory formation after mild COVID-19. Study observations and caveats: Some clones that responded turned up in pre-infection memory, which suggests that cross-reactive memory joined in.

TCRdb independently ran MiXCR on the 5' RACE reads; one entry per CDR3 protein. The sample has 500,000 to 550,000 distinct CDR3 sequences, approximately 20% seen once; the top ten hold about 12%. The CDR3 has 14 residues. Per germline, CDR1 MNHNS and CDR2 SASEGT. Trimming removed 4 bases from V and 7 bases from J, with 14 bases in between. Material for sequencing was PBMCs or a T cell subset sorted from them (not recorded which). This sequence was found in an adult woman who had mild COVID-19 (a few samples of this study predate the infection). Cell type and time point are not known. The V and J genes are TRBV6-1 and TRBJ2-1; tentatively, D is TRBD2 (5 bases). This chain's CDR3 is CASSAFIPGNEQFF. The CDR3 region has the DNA TGTGCCAGCAGTGCGTTTATTCCGGGGAATGAGCAGTTCTTC.